A single sample gave rise to the 11 T cell receptor beta chains below, sequenced in a study of CD8 T cells in ankylosing spondylitis. A single record per CDR3 protein comes from TCRdb applying MiXCR to the 5' RACE reads. Among fewer than 400,000 distinct CDR3 sequences, roughly 14% were seen once, and the ten largest hold around 1%. The sequenced material came from blood, either unsorted or a sorted T cell fraction (not recorded which). These receptors were collected from a male donor with ankylosing spondylitis or in good health (not recorded which).

This clonotype was counted only a few times. The genes are TRBV5-1 and TRBJ2-1, with D maybe TRBD1 (5 bases). V lost 5 bases and J lost 0, with 12 bases in between. This CDR3 is built from 15 residues. In germline, CDR1 is SGHRS, CDR2 YFSETQ. Written as DNA, the CDR3 is TGCGCCAGCAGAACCCAAGGGGACTCCTACAATGAGCAGTTCTTC. Its protein is CASRTQGDSYNEQFF.

Here the CDR3 DNA reads TGCGCCAGCAGCTTGCCCAGTGGAACTAGCACAGATACGCAGTATTTT. Translation gives CASSLPSGTSTDTQYF. The chain uses TRBV5-1 and TRBJ2-3; D uncertain. The CDR3 is made up of 16 amino acids. V shed 1 base and J shed 0 bases, with 12 bases lying between them. The germline CDR1 and CDR2 sequences are SGHRS and YFSETQ.

The CDR3 loop reads CASRPRLAGGYEQYF. CDR3 nucleotide sequence: TGCGCCAGCAGGCCCCGACTAGCGGGAGGTTACGAGCAGTACTTC. The chain links TRBV10-2 to TRBJ2-7; 13 nucleotides agree with TRBD2. The germline V gene has CDR1 WSHSY and CDR2 SAAADI. The J segment lost 4 bases and the V segment lost 6 bases, leaving 6 bases of the junction unmatched. The CDR3 is 15 amino acids.

This clonotype turned up a few times. CDR3 loop: CSAGTGGANTIYF. CDR3 coding DNA: TGCAGTGCTGGGACAGGGGGCGCAAACACCATATATTTT. The J gene is TRBJ1-3, the V gene TRBV20-1; 12 bases are a match to TRBD1. Trimming at V came to 5 bases and at J to 6 bases, leaving 2 bases not matched to a gene. The length of the CDR3 is 13 residues. Germline assignment: CDR1 DFQATT and CDR2 SNEGSKA (reference sequence).

The chain couples TRBV27 to TRBJ2-1, with D perhaps TRBD1 (5 bases). Germline CDR1 is MNHEY and CDR2 is SMNVEV (reference sequence). V was trimmed by 1 base and J by 10 bases, leaving 14 bases between them. The CDR3 loop spans 14 amino acids. CDR3 coding DNA: TGTGCCAGCAGTTTATGGTGGGGTTCAGGGGAGCAGTTCTTC. This sequence encodes CASSLWWGSGEQFF.

This clonotype turned up a few times. This chain connects TRBV12-5 to TRBJ1-5; D might be TRBD1 (5 bases). V lost 1 base and J lost 3, with 7 bases in between. The CDR3 totals 14 residues. CDR1 and CDR2 (germline): LGHNT, FRNRAP. The CDR3: CASGLAGYNQPQHF. The CDR3 DNA reads as TGTGCTAGTGGTTTGGCAGGGTACAATCAGCCCCAGCATTTT.

The table lists this clonotype with many counts. The gene calls are TRBV5-1 and TRBJ1-5, with 8 bases identical to TRBD1. The CDR3 is 16 amino acids. CDR1 is SGHRS and CDR2 is YFSETQ in the germline V gene. V shed 4 bases, J shed 4 bases, and the junction held 10 bases outside the gene matches. The CDR3 sequence: CASSQDGQGGNQPQHF. The CDR3 coding sequence is TGCGCCAGCAGCCAGGACGGACAGGGAGGAAATCAGCCCCAGCATTTT.

Ten or more counts support this clonotype. CDR3 in DNA: TGTGCCAGCAGCTTAGATGGTCAGGGGGGCGAGCAGTACTTC. Encoded protein: CASSLDGQGGEQYF. The chain combines TRBV11-2 with TRBJ2-7; the D gene is possibly TRBD1 (7 bases). Between the trimmed V and J ends, which lost 0 bases and 6 bases, there was a span of 12 bases. From germline, CDR1 is SGHAT and CDR2 FQNNGV. The CDR3 contains 14 residues.

This clonotype occurred many times. The J gene is TRBJ1-4, the V gene TRBV12-3 or TRBV12-4, with D possibly being TRBD1 (5 bases). This CDR3 contains 14 residues. Trimming removed 5 bases at V and 5 bases at J, with 12 bases between. The CDR3 loop reads CASSQGNTNEKLFF. The CDR3 DNA is TGTGCCAGCAGTCAGGGTAACACCAATGAAAAACTGTTTTTT.

This clonotype was detected a few times. The gene calls are TRBV4-2 and TRBJ1-2, with 8 bases that match TRBD1. The CDR3 extends over 18 amino acids. Per germline, CDR1 LGHNA and CDR2 YNFKEQ. V was clipped by 0 bases and J by 0 bases; unmatched bases: 9. The CDR3 spells CASSQDGAGGPSNYGYTF. In nucleotides, the CDR3 is TGTGCCAGCAGCCAAGATGGGGCAGGGGGCCCTTCTAACTATGGCTACACCTTC.

This clonotype was seen a handful of times. The chain carries TRBV5-5 and TRBJ2-1; 7 bases map to TRBD2. Germline V gene sequence: CDR1 SGHKS, CDR2 YYEKEE (reference sequence). V trimming: 4 bases; J trimming: 4 bases; junction bases outside the gene matches: 14. The CDR3 runs 17 residues. DNA for the CDR3: TGTGCCAGCAGCCTACGGGGGGAACTAGCGACTTACAATGAGCAGTTCTTC. Translating it yields CASSLRGELATYNEQFF. The full variable domain, its missing parts supplied by reference TRBV5-5 and TRBJ2-1, is DAGVTQSPTHLIKTRGQQVTLRCSPISGHKSVSWYQQVLGQGPQFIFQYYEKEERGRGNFPDRFSARQFPNYSSELNVNALLLGDSALYLCASSLRGELATYNEQFFGPGTRLTVL.